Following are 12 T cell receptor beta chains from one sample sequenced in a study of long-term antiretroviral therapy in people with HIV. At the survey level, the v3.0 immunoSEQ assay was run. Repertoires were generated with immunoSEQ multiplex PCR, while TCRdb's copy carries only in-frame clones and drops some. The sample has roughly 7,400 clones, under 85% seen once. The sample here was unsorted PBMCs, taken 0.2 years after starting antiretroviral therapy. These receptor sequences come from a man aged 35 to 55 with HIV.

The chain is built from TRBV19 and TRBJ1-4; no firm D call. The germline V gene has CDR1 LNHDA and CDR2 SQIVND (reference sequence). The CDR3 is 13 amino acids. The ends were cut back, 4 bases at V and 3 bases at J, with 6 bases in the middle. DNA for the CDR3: TGTGCCAGTAGTAGGAGTCCTAATGAAAAACTGTTTTTT. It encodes CASSRSPNEKLFF.

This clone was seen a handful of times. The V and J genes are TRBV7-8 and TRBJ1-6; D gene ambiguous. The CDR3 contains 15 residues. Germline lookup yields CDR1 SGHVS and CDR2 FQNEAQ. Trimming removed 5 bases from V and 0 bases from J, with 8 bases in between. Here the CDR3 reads CASSHGGSYNSPLHF. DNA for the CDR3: TGTGCCAGCAGCCACGGAGGCTCCTATAATTCACCCCTCCACTTT.

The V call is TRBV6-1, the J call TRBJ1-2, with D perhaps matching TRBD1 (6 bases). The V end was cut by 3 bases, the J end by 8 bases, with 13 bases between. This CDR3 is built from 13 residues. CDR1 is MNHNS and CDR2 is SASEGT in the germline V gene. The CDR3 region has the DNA TGTGCCAGCAGTGAGTTAGTTCAGGGGGGCTACACCTTC. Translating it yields CASSELVQGGYTF.

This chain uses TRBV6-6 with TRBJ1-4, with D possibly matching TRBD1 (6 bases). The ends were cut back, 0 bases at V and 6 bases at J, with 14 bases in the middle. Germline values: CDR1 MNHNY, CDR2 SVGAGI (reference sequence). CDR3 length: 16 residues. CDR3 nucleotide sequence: TGTGCCAGCAGTTACTCTCGACAGGCTTATGATGAAAAACTGTTTTTT. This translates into CASSYSRQAYDEKLFF.

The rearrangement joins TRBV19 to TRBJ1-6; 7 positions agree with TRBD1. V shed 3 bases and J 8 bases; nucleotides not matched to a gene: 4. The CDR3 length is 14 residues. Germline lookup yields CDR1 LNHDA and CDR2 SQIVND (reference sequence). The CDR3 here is CASSIQGEDSPLHF. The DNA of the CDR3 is TGTGCCAGTAGTATCCAGGGGGAAGATTCACCCCTCCACTTT.

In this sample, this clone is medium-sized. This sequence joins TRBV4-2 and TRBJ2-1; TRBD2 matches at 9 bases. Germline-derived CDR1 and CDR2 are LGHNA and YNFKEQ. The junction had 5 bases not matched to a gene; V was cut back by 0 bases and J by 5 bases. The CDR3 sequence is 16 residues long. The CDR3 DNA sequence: TGTGCCAGCAGCCAAGAGGAGCGGGGGGTAGACAATGAGCAGTTCTTC. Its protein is CASSQEERGVDNEQFF.

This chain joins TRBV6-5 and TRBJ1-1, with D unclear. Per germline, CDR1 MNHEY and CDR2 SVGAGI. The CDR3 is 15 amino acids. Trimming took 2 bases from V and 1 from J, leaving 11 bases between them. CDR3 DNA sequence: TGTGCCAGCAGTTACAAACACAAGGCGAACACTGAAGCTTTCTTT. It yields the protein CASSYKHKANTEAFF.

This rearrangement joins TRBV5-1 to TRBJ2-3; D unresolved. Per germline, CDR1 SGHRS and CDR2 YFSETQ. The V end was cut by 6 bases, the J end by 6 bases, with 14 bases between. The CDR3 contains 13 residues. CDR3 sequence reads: CASIPAPGDTQYF. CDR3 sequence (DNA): TGCGCCAGCATACCTGCCCCGGGTGATACGCAGTATTTT.

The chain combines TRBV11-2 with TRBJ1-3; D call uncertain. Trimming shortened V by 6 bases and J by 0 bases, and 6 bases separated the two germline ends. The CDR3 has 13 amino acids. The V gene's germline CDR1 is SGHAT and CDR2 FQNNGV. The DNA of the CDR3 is TGTGCCAGCAGAGGGTACTCTGGAAACACCATATATTTT. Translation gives CASRGYSGNTIYF.

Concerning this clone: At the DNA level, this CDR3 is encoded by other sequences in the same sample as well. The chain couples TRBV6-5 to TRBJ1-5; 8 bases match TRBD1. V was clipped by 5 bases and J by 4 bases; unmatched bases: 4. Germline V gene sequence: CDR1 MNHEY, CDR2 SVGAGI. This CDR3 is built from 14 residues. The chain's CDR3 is CASSPGTGNQPQHF. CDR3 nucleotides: TGTGCCAGCAGTCCTGGGACAGGTAATCAGCCCCAGCATTTT.

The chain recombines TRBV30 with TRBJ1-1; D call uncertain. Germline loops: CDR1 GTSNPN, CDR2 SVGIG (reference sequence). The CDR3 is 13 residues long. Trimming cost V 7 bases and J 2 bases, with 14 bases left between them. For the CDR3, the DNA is TGTGCCTCCTGGGTCCTAGATAACACTGAAGCTTTCTTT. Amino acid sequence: CASWVLDNTEAFF.

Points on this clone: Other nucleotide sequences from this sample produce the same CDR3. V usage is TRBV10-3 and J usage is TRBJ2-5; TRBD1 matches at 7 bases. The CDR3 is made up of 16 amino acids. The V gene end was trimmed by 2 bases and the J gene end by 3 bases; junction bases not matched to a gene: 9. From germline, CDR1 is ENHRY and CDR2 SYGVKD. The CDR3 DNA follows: TGTGCCATCAGTGAGGGGACAGAGGAGGAAAAAGAGACCCAGTACTTC. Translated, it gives CAISEGTEEEKETQYF.